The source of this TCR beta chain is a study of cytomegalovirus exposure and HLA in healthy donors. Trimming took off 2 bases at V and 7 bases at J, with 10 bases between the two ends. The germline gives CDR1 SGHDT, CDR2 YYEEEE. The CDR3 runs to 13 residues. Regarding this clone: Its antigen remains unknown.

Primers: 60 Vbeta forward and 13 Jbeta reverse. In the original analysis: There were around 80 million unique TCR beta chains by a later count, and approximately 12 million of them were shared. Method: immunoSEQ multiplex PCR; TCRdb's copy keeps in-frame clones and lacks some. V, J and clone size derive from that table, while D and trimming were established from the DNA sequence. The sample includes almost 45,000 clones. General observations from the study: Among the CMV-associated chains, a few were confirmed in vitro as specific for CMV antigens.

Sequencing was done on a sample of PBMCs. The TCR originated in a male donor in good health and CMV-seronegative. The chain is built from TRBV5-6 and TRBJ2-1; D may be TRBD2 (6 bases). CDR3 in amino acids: CASSFDGGNEQFF. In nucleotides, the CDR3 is TGTGCCAGCAGCTTTGACGGGGGAAATGAGCAGTTCTTC.